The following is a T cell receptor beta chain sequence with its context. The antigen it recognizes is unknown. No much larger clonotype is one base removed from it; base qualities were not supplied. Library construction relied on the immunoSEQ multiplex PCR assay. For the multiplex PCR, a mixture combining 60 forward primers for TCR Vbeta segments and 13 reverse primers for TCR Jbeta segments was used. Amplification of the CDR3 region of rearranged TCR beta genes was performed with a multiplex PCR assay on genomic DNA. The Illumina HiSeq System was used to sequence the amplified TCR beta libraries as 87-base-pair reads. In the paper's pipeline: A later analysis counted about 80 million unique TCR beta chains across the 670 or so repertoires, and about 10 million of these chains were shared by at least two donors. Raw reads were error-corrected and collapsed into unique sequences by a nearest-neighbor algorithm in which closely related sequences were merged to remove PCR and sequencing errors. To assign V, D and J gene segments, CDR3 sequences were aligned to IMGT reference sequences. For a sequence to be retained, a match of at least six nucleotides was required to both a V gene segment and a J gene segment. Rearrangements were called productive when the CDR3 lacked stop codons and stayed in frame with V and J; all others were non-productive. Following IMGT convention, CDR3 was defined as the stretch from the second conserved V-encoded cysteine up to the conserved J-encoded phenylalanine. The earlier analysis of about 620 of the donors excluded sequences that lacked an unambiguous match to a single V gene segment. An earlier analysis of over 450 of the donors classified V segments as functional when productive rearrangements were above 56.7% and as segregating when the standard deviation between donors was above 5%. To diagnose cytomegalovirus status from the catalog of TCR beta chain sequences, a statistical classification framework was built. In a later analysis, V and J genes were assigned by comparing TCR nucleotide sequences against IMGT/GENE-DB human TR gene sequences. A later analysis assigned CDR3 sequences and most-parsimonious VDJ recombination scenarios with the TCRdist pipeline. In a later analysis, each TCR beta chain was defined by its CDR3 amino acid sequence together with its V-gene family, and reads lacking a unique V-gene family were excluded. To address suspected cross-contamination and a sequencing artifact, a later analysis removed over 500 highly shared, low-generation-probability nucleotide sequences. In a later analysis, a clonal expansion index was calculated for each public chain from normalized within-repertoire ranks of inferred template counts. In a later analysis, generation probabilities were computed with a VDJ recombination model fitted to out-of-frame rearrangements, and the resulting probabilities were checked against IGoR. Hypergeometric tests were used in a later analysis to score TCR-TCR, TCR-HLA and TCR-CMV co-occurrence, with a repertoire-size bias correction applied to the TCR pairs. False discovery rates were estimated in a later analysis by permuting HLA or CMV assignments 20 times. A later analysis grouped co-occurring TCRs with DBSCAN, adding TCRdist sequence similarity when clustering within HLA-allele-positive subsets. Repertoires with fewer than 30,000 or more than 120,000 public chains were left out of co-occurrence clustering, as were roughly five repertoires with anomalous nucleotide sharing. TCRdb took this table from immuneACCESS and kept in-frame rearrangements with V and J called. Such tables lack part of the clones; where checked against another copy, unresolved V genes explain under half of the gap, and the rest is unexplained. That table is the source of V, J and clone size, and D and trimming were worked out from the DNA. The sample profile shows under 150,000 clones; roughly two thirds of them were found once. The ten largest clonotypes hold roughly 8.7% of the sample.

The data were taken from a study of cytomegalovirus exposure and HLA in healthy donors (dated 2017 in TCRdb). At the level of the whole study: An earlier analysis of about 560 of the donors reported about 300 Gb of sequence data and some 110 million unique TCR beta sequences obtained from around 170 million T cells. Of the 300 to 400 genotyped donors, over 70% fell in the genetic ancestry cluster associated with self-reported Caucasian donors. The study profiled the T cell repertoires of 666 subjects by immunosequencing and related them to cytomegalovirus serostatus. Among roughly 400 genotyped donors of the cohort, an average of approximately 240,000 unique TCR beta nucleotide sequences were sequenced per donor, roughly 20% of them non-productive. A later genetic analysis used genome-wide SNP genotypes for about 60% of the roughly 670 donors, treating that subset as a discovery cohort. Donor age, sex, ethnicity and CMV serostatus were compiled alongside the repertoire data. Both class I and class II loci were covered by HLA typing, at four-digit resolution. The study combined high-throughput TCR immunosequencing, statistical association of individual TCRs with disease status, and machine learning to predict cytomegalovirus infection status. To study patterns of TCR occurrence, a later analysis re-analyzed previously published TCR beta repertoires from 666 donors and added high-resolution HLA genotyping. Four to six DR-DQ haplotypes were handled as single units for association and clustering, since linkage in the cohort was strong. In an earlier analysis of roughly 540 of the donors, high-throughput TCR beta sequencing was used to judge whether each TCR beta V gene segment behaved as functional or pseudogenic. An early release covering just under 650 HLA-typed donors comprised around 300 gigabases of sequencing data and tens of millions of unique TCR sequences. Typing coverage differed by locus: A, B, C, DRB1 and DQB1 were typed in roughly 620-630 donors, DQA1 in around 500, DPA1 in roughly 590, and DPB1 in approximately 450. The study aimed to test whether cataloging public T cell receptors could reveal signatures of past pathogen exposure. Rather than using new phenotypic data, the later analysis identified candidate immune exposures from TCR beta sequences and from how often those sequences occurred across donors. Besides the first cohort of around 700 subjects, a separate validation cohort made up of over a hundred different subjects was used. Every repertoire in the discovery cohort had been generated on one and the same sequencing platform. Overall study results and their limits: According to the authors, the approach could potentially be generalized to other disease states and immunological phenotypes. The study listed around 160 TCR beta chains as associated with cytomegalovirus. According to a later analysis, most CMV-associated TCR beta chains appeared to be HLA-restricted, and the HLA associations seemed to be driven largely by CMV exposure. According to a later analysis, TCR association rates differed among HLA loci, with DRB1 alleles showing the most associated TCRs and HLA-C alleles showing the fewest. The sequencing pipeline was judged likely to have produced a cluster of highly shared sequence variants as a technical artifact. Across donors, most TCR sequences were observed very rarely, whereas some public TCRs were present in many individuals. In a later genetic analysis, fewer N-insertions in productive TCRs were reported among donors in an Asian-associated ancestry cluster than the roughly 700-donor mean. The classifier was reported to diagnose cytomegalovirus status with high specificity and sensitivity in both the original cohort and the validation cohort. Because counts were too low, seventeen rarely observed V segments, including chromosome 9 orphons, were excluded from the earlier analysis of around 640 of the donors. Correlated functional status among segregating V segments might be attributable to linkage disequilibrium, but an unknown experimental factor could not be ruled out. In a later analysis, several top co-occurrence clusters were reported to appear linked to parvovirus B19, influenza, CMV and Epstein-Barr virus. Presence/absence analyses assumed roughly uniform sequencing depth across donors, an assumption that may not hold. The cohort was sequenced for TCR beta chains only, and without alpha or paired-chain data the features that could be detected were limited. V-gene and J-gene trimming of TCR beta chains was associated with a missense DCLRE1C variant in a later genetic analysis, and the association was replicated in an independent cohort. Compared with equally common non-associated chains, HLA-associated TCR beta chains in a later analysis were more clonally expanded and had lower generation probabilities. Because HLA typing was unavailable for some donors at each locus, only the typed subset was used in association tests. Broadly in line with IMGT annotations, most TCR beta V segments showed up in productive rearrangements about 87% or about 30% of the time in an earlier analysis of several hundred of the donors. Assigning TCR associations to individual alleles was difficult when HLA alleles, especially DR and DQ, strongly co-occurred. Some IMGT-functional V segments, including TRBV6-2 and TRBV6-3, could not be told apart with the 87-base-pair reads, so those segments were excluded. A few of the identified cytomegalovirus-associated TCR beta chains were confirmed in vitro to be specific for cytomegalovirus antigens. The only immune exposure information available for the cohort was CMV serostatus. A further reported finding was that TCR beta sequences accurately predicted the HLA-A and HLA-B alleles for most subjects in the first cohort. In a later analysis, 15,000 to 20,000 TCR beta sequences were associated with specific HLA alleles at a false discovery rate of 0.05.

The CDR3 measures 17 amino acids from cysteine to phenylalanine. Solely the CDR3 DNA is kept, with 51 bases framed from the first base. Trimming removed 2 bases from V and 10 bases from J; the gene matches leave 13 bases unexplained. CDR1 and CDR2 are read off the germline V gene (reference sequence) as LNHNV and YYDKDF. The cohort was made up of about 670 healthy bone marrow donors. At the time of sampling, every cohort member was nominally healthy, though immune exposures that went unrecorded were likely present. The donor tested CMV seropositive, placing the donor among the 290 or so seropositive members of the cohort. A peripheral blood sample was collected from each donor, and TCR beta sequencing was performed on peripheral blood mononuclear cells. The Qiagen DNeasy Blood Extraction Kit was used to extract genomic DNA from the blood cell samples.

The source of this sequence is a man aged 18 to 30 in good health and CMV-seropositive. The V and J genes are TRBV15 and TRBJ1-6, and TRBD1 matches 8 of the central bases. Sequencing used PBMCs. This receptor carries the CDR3 CATSRYSFGQGNSPLHF. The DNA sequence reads TGTGCCACCAGCAGATACTCCTTCGGACAGGGTAACTCACCCCTCCACTTT.